The sequence of this T cell receptor (beta chain) was determined in a study of shared clonotypes between healthy human individuals. Study results and caveats: Non-shared clonotypes had lower generation probabilities than clonotypes shared by all four sorted-subset donors.

Measured with immunoSEQ multiplex PCR; TCRdb has only the in-frame clones, and not every one. The table has 2 million to 3 million clones, about 92% seen once; the top ten hold 0.14%. This CDR3 is 14 amino acids long. In germline, CDR1 is SGHRS, CDR2 YFSETQ. Losses at the gene ends were 4 bases for V and 6 bases for J; bases not matched to a gene: 8. Turning to this clone: Its cognate antigen is unknown.

The study drew all its donors from Caucasian adults living in Nashville, Tennessee. The chain uses TRBV5-1 and TRBJ2-3; 7 positions agree with TRBD1. The source of this sequence is a man between 18 and 29 years old in good health. Sequenced material: naive CD4+ T cells sorted from blood. Subset noted: CD45RA+ positively selected. The CDR3 is CASSLEKTGDTQYF. The CDR3 region has the DNA TGCGCCAGCAGCCTGGAGAAGACAGGGGATACGCAGTATTTT.